This entry concerns a single T cell receptor (beta chain). CDR1 is SNHLY, CDR2 FYNNEI, per germline. V gave up 6 bases and J gave up 0 bases; unmatched junction bases: 4. The CDR3 is made up of 15 amino acids. This sample is part of a study of T cell changes during pregnancy in multiple sclerosis. TCRdb keeps only in-frame clones here, not all; method: immunoSEQ multiplex PCR. Of over 25,000 clones listed, around 90% are singletons. The sample consisted of CD4+ T cells from peripheral blood mononuclear cells, taken in the first trimester of pregnancy. V is TRBV2 and J is TRBJ1-2, with 10 bases identical to TRBD1. This TCR derives from a female donor with multiple sclerosis, enrolled in a pregnancy study. CDR3: CASRGDRGSNYGYTF. CDR3 DNA sequence: TGTGCCAGCAGGGGGGACAGGGGTTCTAACTATGGCTACACCTTC.